This paragraph covers one TCR beta chain sequence. No cognate antigen has been identified for it. One base away there is no much larger clone; base qualities are not given. Donors were healthy HIV-negative adults with no recently reported acute infections or vaccinations. Every donor was a Caucasian adult living in Nashville, Tennessee, USA. CD4+ T cells were enriched through magnetic negative selection, after which naive cells were positively selected on CD45RA and the remaining negative fraction served as the memory subset. Blood was obtained by leukapheresis, after which PBMCs were separated by Ficoll-Histopaque density gradient centrifugation and cryopreserved in liquid nitrogen vapor phase. Analytical flow cytometry was used to check the purity and quantity of each magnetically sorted T cell population. Genomic DNA was isolated from each sorted fraction and quantified by UV absorbance on a Nanodrop 2000c.

This sample was taken from a study of shared clonotypes between healthy human individuals (dated by TCRdb to 2020 to 2022). Context from the whole study: A few men and a couple of women, aged 18 to 49 years, made up the cohort. Leukapheresis yielded between about 0.85 and 9 billion PBMCs per donor. For each donor, three plates each were used for CD4 naive and CD4 memory, two plates were used for CD8 naive, and one plate was used for CD8 memory. The study deeply sequenced blood TCR repertoires of 5 or 6 healthy adults to estimate repertoire size and the extent of clonotype sharing between individuals. To increase sequencing depth and limit assay-specific biases, different laboratories used diverse techniques to prepare libraries and sequence TCR repertoires. Overall study outcomes, separate from this receptor: Naive subsets generally had larger estimated clonotype richness than memory subsets did. Sampling was limited to blood, and TCR repertoires in tissue likely differ from TCR repertoires in blood. Sharing across a few donors was observed for approximately 4.6% of naive CD4, 3.5% of naive CD8, 2% to 2.5% of memory CD4, and roughly 0.4% of memory CD8 clonotypes. The small number of donors limited the genetic and exposure-history diversity represented. Pairwise subsampling indicated that sequencing depth was expected to affect the degree of clonotype sharing among donors. Compared with non-shared clonotypes, the clonotypes found in all four sorted-subset donors had higher generation probabilities. Even with the large sequencing depth, rarefaction of the sorted-subset datasets indicated that sequencing was incomplete.

Using the deep immunoSEQ assay, multiplex PCR amplified TCR CDR3 regions from genomic DNA. For each cell subset, the extracted genomic DNA was distributed evenly across all wells of several immunoSEQ 96-well plates, and each plate served as one replicate. For sorted subsets, approximately 210 ng genomic DNA, equal to 30,000 to 35,000 T cell genomes, was loaded into each replicate PCR. The purified libraries were quantified using a Qubit 3.0 fluorometer, sized with a Bioanalyzer 2100, and then quantified again using the KAPA Library Quantification kit. Every immunoSEQ 96-well plate was sequenced on a dedicated single-read 150-cycle Illumina NextSeq 550 flow cell. As for how the authors treated the data: Because only junctional sequences without quality scores were contained in the immunoSEQ output, filtering matching that applied to full-length reads could not be performed. Sequences were annotated with PyIR, a Python wrapper for IgBLAST v1.9, using IMGT germline references to assign V/J genes and CDR3. Any read was removed if the V/J assignment was weak (E-value above 1e-6), the CDR3 was missing, or the read contained stop codons, out-of-frame junctions, or ambiguous translated residues. A V3J clonotype was defined by an identical inferred V gene, J gene, and CDR3 amino acid sequence. To compute the percentage overlap between repertoires, the number of shared unique clonotypes was divided by the size of the smaller repertoire. RTK rarefaction, the Chao1 estimator, and Recon v2.1 estimates of unobserved clonotypes were used to assess repertoire richness. Generation probabilities for all TCRbeta clonotypes obtained by the gDNA method from a handful of donors were computed using OLGA. TCRdb holds this immuneACCESS table with in-frame rearrangements only. Some clones are missing; in checked studies, unresolved V genes explain under half, and the rest has no known cause. D and trimming were read from the DNA, whereas the V and J calls and clone size are those reported in that table. This sample holds roughly 2 million clones; 90% to 96% were observed only once. The ten largest clones take up roughly 0.13% of the sample.

This TCR derives from a man younger than 35 in good health. Source material: naive CD4+ T cells sorted from blood. Sample cell subset or site, as interpreted from the label and publication: CD45RA+ positively selected.

The DNA sequence follows: TGTGCCAGCAGCTTGGATAACAGCTCCAACACCGGGGAGCTGTTTTTT. Its translation is CASSLDNSSNTGELFF. The chain is assembled from TRBV5-6 and TRBJ2-2, with the identity of the D gene unclear. V is reduced by 0 bases and J by 2 bases, leaving a spacing of 11 bases between them. CDR1 and CDR2, per the germline V gene, are SGHDT and YYEEEE. From its cysteine to its phenylalanine, the CDR3 spans 16 amino acids. This entry keeps only the CDR3 DNA: 48 bases, framed from base 1.